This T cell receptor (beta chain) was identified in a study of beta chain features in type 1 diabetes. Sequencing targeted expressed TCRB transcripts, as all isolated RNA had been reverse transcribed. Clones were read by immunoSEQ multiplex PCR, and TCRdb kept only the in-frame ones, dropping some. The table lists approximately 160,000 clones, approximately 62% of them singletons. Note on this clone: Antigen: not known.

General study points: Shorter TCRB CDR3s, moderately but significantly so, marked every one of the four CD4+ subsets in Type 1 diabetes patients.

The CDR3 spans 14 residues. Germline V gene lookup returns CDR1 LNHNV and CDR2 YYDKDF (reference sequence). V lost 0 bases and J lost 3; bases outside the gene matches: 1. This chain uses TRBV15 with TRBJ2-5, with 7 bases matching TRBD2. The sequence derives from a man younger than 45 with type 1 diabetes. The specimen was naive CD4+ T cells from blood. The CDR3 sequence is CATSRDGREETQYF. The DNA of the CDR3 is TGTGCCACCAGCAGAGATGGGAGGGAAGAGACCCAGTACTTC. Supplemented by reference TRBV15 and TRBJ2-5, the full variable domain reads DAMVIQNPRYQVTQFGKPVTLSCSQTLNHNVMYWYQQKSSQAPKLLFHYYDKDFNNEADTPDNFQSRRPNTSFCFLDIRSPGLGDTAMYLCATSRDGREETQYFGPGTRLLVL.